Listed below are T cell receptor beta chains from one sample, sequenced in a study of draining lymph node invasion in breast cancer. MiXCR, applied by TCRdb to the bulk RNA-seq reads, yields one record per CDR3 protein. The data contain about 3,500 distinct CDR3 sequences, around 78% of them singletons. The material sequenced was sorted memory CD4+ effector T cells from a lymph node. The origin of the receptors is a female donor with luminal breast cancer. Each CDR3 is given with its conserved first and last residue. A D gene is named only where the DNA matches it firmly. Some rows have no size entry. The others give once, few or many, or a class for an expanded clone.

j_gene,d_gene,abundance,v_gene,CDR3nt,CDR3aa
TRBJ2-6,NA,NA,TRBV29-1,TGCAGCGTTGGGTTCGGTAGCGGCATCTCTGGGGCCAACGTCCTGACTTTC,CSVGFGSGISGANVLTF
TRBJ1-2,NA,NA,TRBV20-1,TGCAGTGCCCAGAGGAAAAACTATGGCTACACCTTC,CSAQRKNYGYTF
TRBJ1-4,NA,NA,TRBV5-8,TGTGCCAGCAGCTTGGATGGTGAAAAACTGTTTTTT,CASSLDGEKLFF
TRBJ2-7,NA,NA,TRBV12-3/TRBV12-4,TGTGCCAGCAGCGATCCGGGACACCCATACGAGCAGTACTTC,CASSDPGHPYEQYF
TRBJ2-1,TRBD1,few,TRBV7-1,TGTGCCAGCAGCTCCTCGCCTGGACAGGCGGAGTTCTTC,CASSSSPGQAEFF
TRBJ1-2,NA,NA,TRBV5-5,TGTGCCAGCAGCTCCCGGGGCCGGGCCTACACCTTC,CASSSRGRAYTF
TRBJ1-1,NA,NA,TRBV12-5,TGTGCTAGTGGTACTGGGACGGTTCACACTGAAGCTTTCTTT,CASGTGTVHTEAFF
TRBJ1-3,TRBD1,once,TRBV29-1,TGCAGCGTTGATCCCTTGGACAGGGGGTATGGAAACACCATATATTTT,CSVDPLDRGYGNTIYF
TRBJ1-1,NA,NA,TRBV6-5,TGTGCCAGCAGTTACTCGAGACAGGCTACGAACACTGAAGCTTTCTTT,CASSYSRQATNTEAFF
TRBJ1-1,NA,NA,TRBV6-5,TGTGCCAGCAGGTCCCGGTACACTGAAGCTTTCTTT,CASRSRYTEAFF
TRBJ2-5,NA,NA,TRBV6-2/TRBV6-3,TGTGCCAGCAGTTACAACCCTCTTTCGCGGGGCCTTGGAGAGACCCAGTACTTC,CASSYNPLSRGLGETQYF
TRBJ2-7,TRBD1,NA,TRBV4-3,TGCGCCAGCAGCCAGGACTGGACAGGGGCGATCTCCTACGAGCAGTACTTC,CASSQDWTGAISYEQYF
TRBJ1-6,TRBD1,NA,TRBV5-1,TGCGCCAGCAGCTTGGCGACAGGGGGCGCGGAACCCCTCCACTTT,CASSLATGGAEPLHF
TRBJ2-2,TRBD2,NA,TRBV5-1,TGCGCCAGCAGCAGGCCACTAGCGGGGGAGAGCGCCGGGGAGCTGTTTTTT,CASSRPLAGESAGELFF
TRBJ2-7,NA,NA,TRBV5-4,TGTGCCAGCAGCTTGGATGGTCTACTCTACGAGCAGTACTTC,CASSLDGLLYEQYF
TRBJ1-5,TRBD1,once,TRBV28,TGTGCCAGCAGTTTTTCCGGACAGGCCCAGCATTTT,CASSFSGQAQHF
TRBJ1-2,NA,NA,TRBV7-6,TGTGCCAGCAGCTCCTCGGGCCACGGCTACACCTTC,CASSSSGHGYTF
TRBJ1-1,NA,few,TRBV19,TGTGCCAGTACCCCTGGGTGGGCGAACACTGAAGCTTTCTTT,CASTPGWANTEAFF
TRBJ2-3,NA,NA,TRBV7-6,TGTGCCAGCAGCTTTCAGGGCTCCGTAGATACGCAGTATTTT,CASSFQGSVDTQYF
TRBJ1-1,NA,few,TRBV7-9,TGTGCCAGCAGCTTAGCCACAGGAGTGAACACTGAAGCTTTCTTT,CASSLATGVNTEAFF
TRBJ1-1,NA,NA,TRBV4-2,TGTGCCAGCAGCTCCTTCGCGGGGCAGGAAACTGAAGCTTTCTTT,CASSSFAGQETEAFF
TRBJ1-1,NA,NA,TRBV3-1,TGTGCCAGCAGCTCGGCCAGGGTTTCTCTGGCAGCTTTCTTT,CASSSARVSLAAFF
TRBJ2-6,TRBD2,once,TRBV12-3/TRBV12-4,TGTGCCAGCAGCCGGGCGCGGGGACTAGCGGGAGGGGCCAACGTCCTGACTTTC,CASSRARGLAGGANVLTF
TRBJ1-1,TRBD1,NA,TRBV30,TGTGCCCTAAGCCGGGACAGGGGCTACACTGAAGCTTTCTTT,CALSRDRGYTEAFF
TRBJ1-4,NA,NA,TRBV30,TGTGCCTGGAGTAAGGCTGTTAATGAAAAACTGTTTTTT,CAWSKAVNEKLFF
TRBJ1-5,NA,NA,TRBV27,TGTGCCAGCGGGTCGGACAGAGTAAATCAGCCCCAGCATTTT,CASGSDRVNQPQHF
TRBJ2-5,TRBD2,NA,TRBV10-3,TGTGCCATCAGTGAATCCGGGAGGCTGGGAGAGACCCAGTACTTC,CAISESGRLGETQYF
TRBJ1-3,NA,few,TRBV3-1,TGTGCCAGCAGCCAAGGAAGGGGACGAAACACCATATATTTT,CASSQGRGRNTIYF
TRBJ1-4,TRBD1,NA,TRBV13,TGTGCCAGCAGCGATCGACAGGGGGCGGGTGAAAAACTGTTTTTT,CASSDRQGAGEKLFF
TRBJ1-1,NA,NA,TRBV12-3/TRBV12-4,TGTGCCAGCAGTTTGAGGCGCACTGAAGCTTTCTTT,CASSLRRTEAFF
TRBJ2-1,TRBD2,NA,TRBV25-1,TGTGCCAGCAGTGATCCTAGCGGGGGCTCCTACAATGAGCAGTTCTTC,CASSDPSGGSYNEQFF
TRBJ2-3,NA,NA,TRBV12-3/TRBV12-4,TGTGCCAGCAGTTTAGTGAAATGGGATACGCAGTATTTT,CASSLVKWDTQYF
TRBJ1-5,TRBD1,few,TRBV30,TGTGCCTGGAGTTCGGGACAGGGCGATCAGCCCCAGCATTTT,CAWSSGQGDQPQHF
TRBJ1-2,NA,NA,TRBV7-2,TGTGCCAGCAGCCTCGACTGGACAGCTAACTATGGCTACACCTTC,CASSLDWTANYGYTF
TRBJ1-5,NA,NA,TRBV2,TGTGCCAGCAGTCCACGGGATCAGCCCCAGCATTTT,CASSPRDQPQHF
TRBJ1-3,NA,NA,TRBV7-2,TGTGCCAGCAGCTTAGGCGGGGTGCTAGGAGGAAACACCATATATTTT,CASSLGGVLGGNTIYF
TRBJ2-7,TRBD1,NA,TRBV6-2/TRBV6-3,TGTGCCAGCAGTTACCCATCCCGACAGGGGTGGAACTACGAGCAGTACTTC,CASSYPSRQGWNYEQYF
TRBJ2-7,TRBD1,NA,TRBV20-1,TGCAGTGCTAGATCCCTGGGGACAGACTCCTACGAGCAGTACTTC,CSARSLGTDSYEQYF
TRBJ1-3,NA,NA,TRBV30,TGTGCCTGGAGTGGGGGCTTCTCTGGAAACACCATATATTTT,CAWSGGFSGNTIYF
TRBJ2-1,TRBD1,NA,TRBV2,TGTGCCAGCCCTCCGGGACAGGGCTACAATGAGCAGTTCTTC,CASPPGQGYNEQFF
TRBJ2-7,NA,NA,TRBV20-1,TGCAGTGCTAGAGATAGCAGGGGGGATCTTTACGAGCAGTACTTC,CSARDSRGDLYEQYF
TRBJ1-1,TRBD1,NA,TRBV2,TGTGCCAGCAGTGCAGCGACAGGGGGGCTCACTGAAGCTTTCTTT,CASSAATGGLTEAFF
TRBJ1-5,TRBD1,NA,TRBV19,TGTGCCACTTGGCTACAGGGGGGGAATCAGCCCCAGCATTTT,CATWLQGGNQPQHF
TRBJ1-3,TRBD1,NA,TRBV6-6,TGTGCCAGCAGTAGCACAGGGGGGCACTCTGGAAACACCATATATTTT,CASSSTGGHSGNTIYF
TRBJ2-7,TRBD1,NA,TRBV6-2/TRBV6-3,TGTGCCAGCAGTATCACCAGGGGGTCCTACGAGCAGTACTTC,CASSITRGSYEQYF
TRBJ1-3,NA,NA,TRBV30,TGTGCCTGGAGTACAGGGTACTCTGGAAACACCATATATTTT,CAWSTGYSGNTIYF
TRBJ1-3,NA,NA,TRBV3-1,TGTGCCAGCTCTTTGAGCTCTGGAAACACCATATATTTT,CASSLSSGNTIYF
TRBJ1-3,NA,NA,TRBV9,TGTGCCAGCAGCGTAGGGGGGAGGGTTGCGGGAAACACCATATATTTT,CASSVGGRVAGNTIYF